This T cell receptor (beta chain) was observed in a study of blood T cells in healthy people across ages (dated by TCRdb to between 2014 and 2017). In terms of the full investigation: Template switching captured roughly one uniquely barcoded TCR beta cDNA molecule per two T cells in model experiments. Age-related changes in TCR beta repertoire diversity were measured in the study by deep sequencing normalized with unique cDNA molecular identifiers. Four age groups were formed from the donors: young (average about 17 years), middle-aged (approximately 39), aged (62) and long-lived (around 80). To avoid experimental bias, donors of different ages were spread randomly across the sequencing lanes. Two additional independent replicas of 1 million unique cDNA reads from the same blood draw were analyzed for two donors (one aged 18 to 30 and one aged 80 or older). Overall study results and their limits: As age increased, observed TCR beta diversity per million T cells dropped in a roughly linear way, and a significant reduction was already evident by age 40. Estimates of total diversity based on one million sequenced T cells were regarded as lower bounds and as underestimates. Donor CMV infection status was unknown, potentially confounding age-related changes in expanded clonotypes. Observed TCR beta diversity correlated strongly with the percentage of naive T cells measured by flow cytometry. The long-lived group showed more naive CD4+ T cells, fewer expanded clones and increased TCR diversity than the aged group, suggesting age selection. Because profiling used bulk unsorted PBMCs, naive and antigen-experienced compartments could not be compared conclusively.

Systemically healthy Caucasian individuals from Russia, 35 to 50 in total and aged about 6 to 100 years, were included as donors. Each donor gave about 11 milliliters of peripheral blood, drawn into EDTA-treated Vacutainer tubes. Ficoll-Paque density-gradient centrifugation was used to isolate PBMCs, with at least 6.5 million per sample. Total RNA was extracted from PBMCs with Trizol reagent, with at least 5.5 micrograms obtained per sample. For every donor, an aliquot of PBMCs went through flow cytometry to measure the percentages of naive CD45RAhigh/CD27high T cells. On this clonotype itself: Its antigen is not yet known. Nothing much larger sits one base from this clone, and base qualities are not available.

V gives up 0 bases and J gives up 0 bases, and the segment between their germline ends measures 8 bases. The CDR3 starts with the cysteine, ends with the phenylalanine, and has 15 residues. The kept DNA is CDR3 alone, 45 bases in frame from the first base. CDR1 and CDR2, looked up from the germline V gene, are SGDLS and YYNGEE. To prepare the library, 5' RACE was applied. TCRdb lists the instrument as Illumina HiSeq 2500. The second PCR ran for roughly 6 to 11 cycles and used a J-beta primer mix along with a sample-barcoded 5' primer. A template-switch 5' adaptor carrying 12 random nucleotides introduced a unique molecular identifier onto each TCR beta cDNA molecule. At least 3 million CDR3-containing paired-end reads were obtained from each sample. The Mint cDNA synthesis kit, primed by a TRBC-specific oligonucleotide, was used to synthesize first-strand cDNA from all RNA. All cDNA was treated with uracil-DNA glycosylase and then went through a first 18-cycle PCR with the universal primers M1SS and BC2_uni_R. The study's processing was this. For normalization, 1 million high-quality reads were randomly selected from each sample, with every read carrying a distinct molecular identifier. Instead of being binned into consensus sequences, reads with shared molecular identifiers were discarded. MiTCR, with a Q25 quality threshold and the strictest error-elimination algorithm, was used for CDR3 identification, clonotype clustering and error correction. A nonparametric unseen species model using Euler transformation provided a lower-bound estimate of total TCR beta diversity. The raw public reads went through TCRdb reprocessing: fastp at Q25, MiXCR clone calling, in-frame beta chains kept. Each entry merges the rows of one CDR3 protein and shows their most common DNA and genes. V and J calls and clone size were set by TCRdb, not the authors. This sample comprises 730,000 or so distinct CDR3 sequences, 40% to 45% of them detected only once. The top ten clonotypes cover 20% to 25% of the sample.

The sequence is built from TRBV9 and TRBJ2-3, and TRBD2 may be the D gene, going by 5 matching bases. The specimen sequenced was blood. This TCR derives from a woman in her fifties or sixties in good health. This receptor has the CDR3 CASSVAVASTDTQYF. The DNA reads TGTGCCAGCAGCGTAGCGGTAGCGAGCACAGATACGCAGTATTTT.